This TCR beta chain was captured by sequencing in a study of T cells in Graves' hyperthyroidism and ophthalmopathy (dated by TCRdb to about 2019). About the investigation overall: Peripheral blood samples were taken at initial diagnosis, before any treatment was given. Once sampling was done, hyperthyroidism patients were given methimazole at a starting dose of 30 mg daily, whereas ophthalmopathy patients were given high-dose intravenous methylprednisolone. In roughly six Graves' hyperthyroidism patients, the study also compared T-cell repertoires from thyroid tissue with T-cell repertoires from blood. An independent validation cohort of some 18 hyperthyroidism patients and 15 or so patients who later progressed to ophthalmopathy tested prospective prediction of ophthalmopathy. According to the paper, TCR Vbeta CDR3 sequencing was carried out on over 130 peripheral blood samples, which came from 40 to 45 ophthalmopathy, under 80 hyperthyroidism and roughly 17 progressor patients. To identify TCR V-J signatures that set the groups apart, the researchers used a discovery cohort of roughly 100 patients, made up of 40 to 45 with Graves' ophthalmopathy and 57 with stable Graves' hyperthyroidism. The roughly 91 discovery patients were randomly divided into training and test sets at a 7:3 ratio.

Paper-wide results and their limitations: Sample size was not statistically predetermined, and investigators were not blinded to group allocation. During validation, the model predicted progression to ophthalmopathy a median of approximately six months ahead of onset, with approximately 70% sensitivity and around 72% specificity. Most expanded thyroid clonotypes (frequency above 0.001) were also detected in blood, a finding suggesting that blood repertoires may reflect thyroid immune responses. A 13 V-J signature model separated ophthalmopathy from stable hyperthyroidism, with nearly 90% sensitivity and about 81% specificity in cross-validation and 80%/75% in testing.

This clonotype was observed many times. This clone's antigen is unknown. Base qualities are not recorded, but no much larger clone differs from it by a single base. The trim is 2 bases for V and 1 base for J, with a gap of 14 bases between the germline ends. The CDR3 goes from the cysteine to the phenylalanine over 16 residues. The entry retains the CDR3 DNA only, 48 bases that are in frame from base 1. Amplification of TCR beta CDR3 regions was carried out from RNA transcripts. A first-round RT-PCR of the TCR CDR3 used the HTBI primer set with the Qiagen OneStep RT-PCR kit. Libraries were constructed in a second round of multiplex PCR, after which size selection and purification were carried out. Libraries were sequenced paired-end with 100 bp reads on an Illumina HiSeq2000. Under the source paper's analysis protocol: SOAPnuke was used to process the raw data, throwing out any read that contained adapters or uncalled bases, had a mean Phred below 15, or lacked an exact constant-primer or identifier match. High-quality paired reads were merged with COPE v1.2.5, and unique nucleotide sequences were defined as clonotypes. MiTCR v1.1 was used to align the clonotypes against IMGT TRBV, TRBD and TRBJ reference segments. Analysis was restricted to V-J combinations with a frequency above 0.0001, which covered about 99% of repertoires. The TCS score was defined as F50 (clonal expansion) divided by E x V (chaos), with BLOSUM62-based TCRdist calculated between CDR3 peptides within each V-J. Welch's t-statistics and random forest reduced 500 to 550 V-J features to 13, which were used in a naive Bayes classifier (R e1071). Starting from the raw public reads, TCRdb applied fastp trimming at Q25, assembled clones with MiXCR and retained in-frame beta chains. Records with the same CDR3 protein are collapsed into one entry carrying the most frequent genes and DNA. The V and J calls follow TCRdb's processing rather than the paper's. The sample table holds about 560,000 distinct CDR3 sequences, of which 16% were seen once. The leading ten clones occupy 15% to 20% of the sample.

Stable Graves' hyperthyroidism was defined as the absence of progression to ophthalmopathy over 18 months of follow-up. Hyperthyroidism patients were newly diagnosed, had a disease duration of under 2 months, and were aged 18 to 65 years. The study excluded patients with uncontrolled infections, other autoimmune diseases, pregnancy or lactation. Clinical symptoms, serum thyroxine and TRAb, thyroid ultrasound, and orbital computed tomography formed the basis for the diagnoses. PBMCs were isolated from more than 8 ml of fresh peripheral blood by Ficoll-Paque density gradient centrifugation. Total RNA was extracted using Trizol reagent, and RNA quality was assessed on an Agilent 2100 Bioanalyzer.

This clonotype was obtained from a woman between 18 and 30 years old with Graves' hyperthyroidism. The rearrangement combines TRBV12-3 or TRBV12-4 with TRBJ2-5; the D gene cannot be resolved reliably. Sequencing input: blood. The nucleotide sequence reads as follows: TGTGCCAGCAGTTTAATTGTCCTCGGGCCCCAAGAGACCCAGTACTTC. Protein translation: CASSLIVLGPQETQYF.